This T cell receptor (beta chain) originates from a study of blood T cell repertoires in COVID-19. Whole-study context: Donors in the United States, Italy and Spain gave samples during acute or convalescent COVID-19.

This clone occurred once. In germline, CDR1 is KGHSH, CDR2 LQKENI. The V and J ends lost 4 bases and 0 bases respectively, with 18 bases between them. The CDR3 has 17 amino acids. The protocol was immunoSEQ multiplex PCR, while the TCRdb copy is restricted to in-frame clones and leaves out a portion. The table includes 200,000 or so clones, 75% to 90% detected once. Sequenced input: peripheral blood. The genes are TRBV18 and TRBJ1-1, with a weak D call TRBD1 (6 bases). This receptor was identified in a human donor with active or convalescent COVID-19. The donor label of this sample is uncertain. DNA of the CDR3: TGTGCCAGCTCACGGGGATCATCGGGACAACTGAACACTGAAGCTTTCTTT. Encoded protein: CASSRGSSGQLNTEAFF.